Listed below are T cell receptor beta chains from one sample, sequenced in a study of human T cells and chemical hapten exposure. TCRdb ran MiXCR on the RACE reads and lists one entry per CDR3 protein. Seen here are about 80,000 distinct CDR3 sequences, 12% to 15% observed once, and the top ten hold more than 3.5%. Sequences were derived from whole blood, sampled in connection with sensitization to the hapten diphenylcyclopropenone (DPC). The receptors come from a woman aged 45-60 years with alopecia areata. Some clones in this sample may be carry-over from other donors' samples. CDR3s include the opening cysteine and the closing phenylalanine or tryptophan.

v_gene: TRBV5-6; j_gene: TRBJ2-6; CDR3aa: CASSLGAVGANVLTF
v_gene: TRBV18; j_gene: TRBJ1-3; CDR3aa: CASSPLEGGTGNTIYF
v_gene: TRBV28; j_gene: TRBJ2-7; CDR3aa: CASGGTLPLGEQYF
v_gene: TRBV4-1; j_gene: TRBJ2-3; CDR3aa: CASSQDSRALATQYF
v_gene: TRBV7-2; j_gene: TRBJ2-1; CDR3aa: CASSLAGSGSSYNEQFF
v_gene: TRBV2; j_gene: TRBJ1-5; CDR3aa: CASSGVNQPQHF
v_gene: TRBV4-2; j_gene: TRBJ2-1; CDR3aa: CASSKNRGSNEQFF
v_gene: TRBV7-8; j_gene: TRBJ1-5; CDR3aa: CASSLVRGDYQPQHF
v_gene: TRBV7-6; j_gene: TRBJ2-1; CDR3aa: CASSSIPGLAGVYNEQFF
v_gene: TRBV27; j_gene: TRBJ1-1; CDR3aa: CASSLWRDRTDLNTEAFF
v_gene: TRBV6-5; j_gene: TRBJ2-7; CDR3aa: CASSYSGPRSYEQYF
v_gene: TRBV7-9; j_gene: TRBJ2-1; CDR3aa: CASSYIPNEQFF
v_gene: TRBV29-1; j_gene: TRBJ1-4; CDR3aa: CSVGGRRDEKLFF
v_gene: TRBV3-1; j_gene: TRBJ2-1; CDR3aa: CASSQMASGGYNEQFF
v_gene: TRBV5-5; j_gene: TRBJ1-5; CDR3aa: CASSPGQGGNSNQPQHF
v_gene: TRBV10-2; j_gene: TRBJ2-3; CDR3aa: CASSELNLAGGSTDTQYF
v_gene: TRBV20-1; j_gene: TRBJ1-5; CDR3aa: CSARAVHDGNQPQHF
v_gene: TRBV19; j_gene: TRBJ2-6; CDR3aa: CASSVGQNSGANVLTF
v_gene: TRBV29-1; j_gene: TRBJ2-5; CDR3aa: CSVVVLGLETQYF
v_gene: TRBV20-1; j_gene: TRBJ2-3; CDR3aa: CSLGGKSLSDTQYF
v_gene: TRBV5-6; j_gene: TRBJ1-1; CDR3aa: CASSSLYDPEAFF
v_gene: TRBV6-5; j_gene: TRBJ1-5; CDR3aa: CASSRWPVQTHSNQPQHF
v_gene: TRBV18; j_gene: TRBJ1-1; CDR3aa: CASSPPKVPTEAFF
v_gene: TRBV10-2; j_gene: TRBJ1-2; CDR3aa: CASSESTGGYTF
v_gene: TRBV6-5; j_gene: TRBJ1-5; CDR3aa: CASSESTGIRQPQHF
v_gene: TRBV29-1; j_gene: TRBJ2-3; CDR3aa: CSTHPAGGFTDTQYF
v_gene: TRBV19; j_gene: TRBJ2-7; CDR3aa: CASSPQRLDSYEQYF
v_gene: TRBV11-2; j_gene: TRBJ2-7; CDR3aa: CASSHLYVAYEQYF
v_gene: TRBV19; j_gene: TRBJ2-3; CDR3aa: CASSVLAGGGTDTQYF
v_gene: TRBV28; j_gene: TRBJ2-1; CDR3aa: CASSRSGSSYNEQFF
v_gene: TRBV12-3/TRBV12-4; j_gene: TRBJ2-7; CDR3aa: CASNRAGGYYEQYF
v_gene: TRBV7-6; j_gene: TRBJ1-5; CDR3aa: CASSLVTGGQPQHF
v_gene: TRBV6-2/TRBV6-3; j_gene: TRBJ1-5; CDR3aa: CASMGQGNQPQHF
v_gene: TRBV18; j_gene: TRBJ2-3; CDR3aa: CASSPGHRITDTQYF